Listed below are T cell receptor beta chains from one sample, sequenced in a study of blood T cell repertoires in COVID-19. Sequenced by immunoSEQ multiplex PCR; TCRdb stores in-frame clones only, minus some. Of approximately 80,000 clones in the sample, 82% are singletons; the top ten hold 27%. The sample consisted of peripheral blood. The receptors come from a human donor in a cohort sampled during active COVID-19. The CDR3 runs from the conserved cysteine through the conserved F or W. The D gene is left open where the match is weak. The size of a clone is reported for some rows only, either as once, few or many, or as a class for expanded clones.

d_call j_call clone_size v_call cdr3_aa cdr3_nt
- TRBJ2-3 - TRBV5-4 CASSLRQGSTDTQYF TGTGCCAGCAGCTTGCGGCAGGGGAGCACAGATACGCAGTATTTT
TRBD1 TRBJ1-4 few TRBV5-8 CASSSGTGGEKLFF TGTGCCAGCAGTTCCGGGACAGGGGGCGAAAAACTGTTTTTT
- TRBJ2-6 - TRBV2 CASSEAGGSGANVLTF TGTGCCAGCAGTGAAGCCGGTGGCTCTGGGGCCAACGTCCTGACTTTC
TRBD1 TRBJ1-1 - TRBV5-5 CASSLEGDRAKAFF TGTGCCAGCAGCTTGGAAGGGGACAGGGCGAAAGCTTTCTTT
TRBD2 TRBJ2-3 - TRBV9 CASGEGSGGALFTDTQYF TGTGCCAGCGGAGAAGGGAGCGGGGGGGCCCTATTTACAGATACGCAGTATTTT
TRBD1 TRBJ2-1 - TRBV6-5 CASTPSQGAGDEQFF TGTGCCAGCACCCCCTCGCAGGGGGCAGGGGATGAGCAGTTCTTC
TRBD2 TRBJ2-1 - TRBV7-3 CASSQRSGGDNEQFF TGTGCCAGCAGCCAACGTAGCGGGGGGGACAATGAGCAGTTCTTC
TRBD2 TRBJ2-5 - TRBV5-4 CASSSRASSAGVGETQYF TGTGCCAGCAGCTCCCGGGCATCTAGCGCGGGGGTGGGAGAGACCCAGTACTTC
- TRBJ1-2 once TRBV5-4 CASSLGWGRNYGYTF TGTGCCAGCAGCTTGGGATGGGGGAGGAACTATGGCTACACCTTC
- TRBJ2-7 once TRBV3-1/TRBV3-2 CASSQHHRQASSYEQYF TGTGCCAGCAGCCAACACCATCGACAGGCAAGCTCCTACGAGCAGTACTTC
- TRBJ2-6 - TRBV11-2 CASCESGANVLTF TGTGCCTCGTGCGAGAGTGGGGCCAACGTCCTGACTTTC
TRBD2 TRBJ2-4 - TRBV4-1 CASSPGLAGGLAKNIQYF TGCGCCAGCAGCCCGGGACTAGCGGGGGGGCTAGCCAAAAACATTCAGTACTTC
- TRBJ1-2 few TRBV30 CAWSVNRGYTF TGTGCCTGGAGTGTAAACCGGGGCTACACCTTC
TRBD1 TRBJ2-7 - TRBV7-9 CASSPTPTKQGARGEQYF TGTGCCAGCAGCCCGACTCCCACTAAACAGGGGGCGCGTGGGGAGCAGTACTTC
TRBD1 TRBJ1-2 - TRBV19 CASRDRARGYTF TGTGCCAGTCGGGACAGGGCCCGGGGCTACACCTTC
TRBD1 TRBJ1-2 - TRBV2 CASSRPSRYRDRGFGYTF TGTGCCAGCAGTCGGCCTAGTCGTTACCGGGACAGGGGGTTCGGCTACACCTTC
- TRBJ2-5 - TRBV18 CASSPRTASQETQYF TGTGCCAGCTCACCAAGGACAGCTTCTCAAGAGACCCAGTACTTC
- TRBJ1-6 once TRBV30 CAWSAPTGAYNSPLHF TGTGCCTGGAGTGCTCCAACAGGTGCCTATAATTCACCCCTCCACTTT
- TRBJ1-1 - TRBV5-1 CASSLYPGGVDTEAFF TGCGCCAGCAGCTTGTACCCGGGGGGAGTGGACACTGAAGCTTTCTTT
- TRBJ2-7 medium-sized TRBV3-1/TRBV3-2 CASSQQGSGTNYEQYF TGTGCCAGCAGCCAACAGGGATCAGGTACCAACTACGAGCAGTACTTC
- TRBJ1-2 - TRBV2 CASTRENYGYTF TGTGCCAGCACTAGAGAAAACTATGGCTACACCTTC
TRBD1 TRBJ2-3 - TRBV5-1 CASSLGTSPDREEDTQYF TGCGCCAGCAGCTTGGGGACTTCCCCGGACAGGGAAGAAGATACGCAGTATTTT
- TRBJ2-5 - TRBV2 CASTQGFQETQYF TGTGCCAGCACCCAGGGGTTCCAAGAGACCCAGTACTTC
- TRBJ2-3 - TRBV5-1 CASSGTGTDTQYF TGCGCCAGCAGCGGTACAGGAACAGATACGCAGTATTTT
- TRBJ1-2 - TRBV20-1 CSASTGRGYTF TGCAGTGCTAGTACAGGCAGGGGCTACACCTTC
TRBD1 TRBJ2-1 once TRBV6-6 CASKGAGGFNEQFF TGTGCCAGCAAGGGGGCAGGGGGCTTCAATGAGCAGTTCTTC
- TRBJ2-7 - TRBV5-1 CASSLRTGDYEQYF TGCGCCAGCAGCCTGAGGACGGGAGACTACGAGCAGTACTTC
TRBD2 TRBJ2-3 - TRBV7-8 CASSQSSGGHNTQYF TGTGCCAGCAGTCAGTCTAGCGGGGGCCATAATACGCAGTATTTT
- TRBJ2-7 - TRBV29-1 CSLGQGMSYEQYF TGCAGCCTAGGGCAGGGGATGTCCTACGAGCAGTACTTC
TRBD1 TRBJ1-2 - TRBV18 CASSPQTGDGYTF TGTGCCAGCTCACCTCAAACAGGGGATGGCTACACCTTC
TRBD1 TRBJ2-7 - TRBV29-1 CSVRTGRGYEQYF TGCAGCGTTCGGACAGGACGAGGTTACGAGCAGTACTTC
- TRBJ2-3 once TRBV11-2 CATGPDTQYF TGTGCCACCGGTCCGGATACGCAGTATTTT